This T cell receptor beta chain was sequenced during a study of CD8+ T cells in alopecia areata. The junction had 5 bases not matched to a gene; V was cut back by 6 bases and J by 2 bases. CDR3 length equals 15 residues. Germline loops: CDR1 SNHLY, CDR2 FYNNEI. Following extraction, RNA underwent reverse transcription to cDNA, which served as the sequencing template. Clones were sequenced by immunoSEQ multiplex PCR, and TCRdb holds only the in-frame ones, with some missing. This table holds fewer than 250,000 clones, just under 65% found once. Treatment here: oral pan-JAK inhibitor, 5-10 mg twice daily. This clone was seen more than once but under ten times.

The starting material was CD4+ T cells sorted from blood, obtained at approximately week 50, from a patient treated with tofacitinib. The chain recombines TRBV2 with TRBJ1-5; the match to TRBD1 covers 9 bases. The source is a human donor with alopecia areata. DNA of the CDR3: TGTGCCAGCAGGACGGACAGGGGTGGCAATCAGCCCCAGCATTTT. Its protein is CASRTDRGGNQPQHF.